The rows below give T cell receptor beta chains drawn from one sample of a study of regulatory T cells in long-lasting Graves disease. Each CDR3 protein gets one entry after TCRdb re-called the multiplex PCR reads with MiXCR. The repertoire consists of roughly 500,000 distinct CDR3 sequences, with about 13% occurring once and the leading ten covering roughly a tenth. These data also featured in a second study, about T cells in Graves' hyperthyroidism and ophthalmopathy.

The source material was peripheral blood mononuclear cells (PBMCs), sampled at new diagnosis, from a patient treated with antithyroid drugs. Receptor source: a young man with Graves disease. Both conserved end residues are part of each CDR3. A D gene is named only where the DNA matches it firmly. Not all rows give a size; the values are once, few, many and, for expanded clones, a class.

cdr3_aa	cdr3_nt	clone_size	d_call	j_call	v_call
CASSRRDSGGGWAFF	TGTGCCAGCAGCAGGAGGGACAGTGGAGGGGGGTGGGCTTTCTTT	-	TRBD1	TRBJ1-1	TRBV5-6
CASSLDRDSPYF	TGTGCCAGCAGCTTAGACCGGGACTCTCCCTACTTC	-	-	TRBJ2-7	TRBV7-9
CASSLGQGRTSGGGLDTQYF	TGTGCCAGCAGTTTGGGACAGGGTAGGACTAGCGGAGGGGGATTGGATACGCAGTATTTT	few	-	TRBJ2-3	TRBV6-9
CASRLGLEGDTQYF	TGCGCCAGTCGTCTCGGGCTAGAGGGGGATACGCAGTATTTT	many	-	TRBJ2-3	TRBV5-1
CASSEGLPGLAGGYTGELFF	TGCGCCAGCAGCGAGGGGCTACCGGGACTAGCGGGAGGATACACCGGGGAGCTGTTTTTT	many	TRBD2	TRBJ2-2	TRBV6-9
CASIPSGFRELFF	TGTGCCAGCATCCCTTCGGGGTTCCGGGAGCTGTTTTTT	-	-	TRBJ2-2	TRBV12-3/TRBV12-4
CASNRGTYEQYF	TGTGCCAGCAACAGGGGGACCTACGAGCAGTACTTC	many	TRBD1	TRBJ2-7	TRBV13
CSASLGSNEQFF	TGCAGTGCTAGCCTAGGGAGCAATGAGCAGTTCTTC	many	-	TRBJ2-1	TRBV20-1
CARGQLQSAQHF	TGTGCCAGGGGACAGCTCCAATCAGCCCAGCATTTT	-	TRBD1	TRBJ1-5	TRBV7-9
CASRPDSGRTYYNEQFF	TGTGCCAGCAGGCCCGATAGCGGGAGGACTTACTACAATGAGCAGTTCTTC	many	TRBD2	TRBJ2-1	TRBV12-3/TRBV12-4
CASSLAGGKQYF	TGCGCCAGCAGCTTGGCCGGGGGGAAGCAGTACTTC	many	TRBD2	TRBJ2-7	TRBV5-1
CASSSSGVRDEQYF	TGTGCCAGCAGTTCGTCAGGGGTTAGAGACGAGCAGTACTTC	many	-	TRBJ2-7	TRBV12-3/TRBV12-4
CSARPGLRSNQPQHF	TGCAGTGCCCGACCCGGACTGAGAAGCAATCAGCCCCAGCATTTT	many	-	TRBJ1-5	TRBV20-1
CASRTGTDYGYTF	TGTGCCAGTCGGACAGGGACAGACTATGGCTACACCTTC	many	TRBD1	TRBJ1-2	TRBV19
CSASNQMISTDTQYF	TGCAGTGCCAGCAATCAGATGATAAGCACAGATACGCAGTATTTT	many	-	TRBJ2-3	TRBV20-1
CASSAAISSSYEQYF	TGTGCCAGCAGTGCAGCTATCTCTAGCTCCTACGAGCAGTACTTC	many	-	TRBJ2-7	TRBV27
CSAPTYNEQFF	TGCAGTGCTCCCACTTACAATGAGCAGTTCTTC	few	-	TRBJ2-1	TRBV20-1
CASSHPRAGAGELFF	TGTGCCAGCAGCCACCCTCGGGCCGGCGCCGGGGAGCTGTTTTTT	-	-	TRBJ2-2	TRBV14
CASSVAGGDYNEQFF	TGTGCCAGCAGCGTAGCTGGCGGGGACTACAATGAGCAGTTCTTC	many	-	TRBJ2-1	TRBV9
CASSPLTGVPTEAFF	TGTGCCAGCAGCCCGCTGACAGGGGTGCCCACTGAAGCTTTCTTT	few	TRBD1	TRBJ1-1	TRBV9
CASSLSASPNGYTF	TGTGCCAGCAGTTTATCGGCCAGCCCAAATGGCTACACCTTC	many	-	TRBJ1-2	TRBV27
CAWSVSRTGELFF	TGTGCCTGGAGTGTTTCTCGGACCGGGGAGCTGTTTTTT	many	-	TRBJ2-2	TRBV30
CASSRIGQGYGYTF	TGTGCCAGCAGCCGAATAGGACAGGGCTATGGCTACACCTTC	-	TRBD1	TRBJ1-2	TRBV7-9
CANGGQMDTGELFF	TGTGCGAACGGGGGGCAGATGGACACCGGGGAGCTGTTTTTT	few	-	TRBJ2-2	TRBV7-9
CASSTGTYETQYF	TGTGCCAGCAGTACCGGGACATACGAGACCCAGTACTTC	few	-	TRBJ2-5	TRBV27
CASGLNRGSDTQYF	TGTGCTAGTGGTCTGAACAGGGGGTCAGATACGCAGTATTTT	-	TRBD1	TRBJ2-3	TRBV12-5
CSVHLQRDQKDTQYF	TGCAGCGTCCATCTCCAAAGGGACCAGAAAGATACGCAGTATTTT	many	-	TRBJ2-3	TRBV29-1
CASSPTSGRASGQYF	TGTGCCAGCAGCCCGACTAGCGGGAGGGCCTCTGGGCAGTATTTT	few	TRBD2	TRBJ2-3	TRBV6-1
CASSEEAGESHEQYF	TGTGCCAGCAGTGAAGAGGCGGGAGAGTCCCACGAGCAGTACTTC	many	TRBD2	TRBJ2-7	TRBV6-1
CASSLSGTGPPNTGELFF	TGCGCCAGCAGCTTGTCGGGAACAGGACCTCCGAACACCGGGGAGCTGTTTTTT	few	-	TRBJ2-2	TRBV5-1
CSATDSGSNTEAFF	TGCAGTGCTACCGATAGCGGATCGAACACTGAAGCTTTCTTT	many	-	TRBJ1-1	TRBV20-1
CASSLAGQGSGNTIYF	TGCGCCAGCAGCTTGGCGGGGCAGGGCTCTGGAAACACCATATATTTT	many	-	TRBJ1-3	TRBV5-1
CASSPHRADEQFF	TGTGCCAGCAGCCCCCACAGGGCCGATGAGCAGTTCTTC	many	-	TRBJ2-1	TRBV12-3/TRBV12-4
CASTPLGSQGETQYF	TGTGCCAGCACCCCGCTAGGGAGCCAAGGGGAGACCCAGTACTTC	many	-	TRBJ2-5	TRBV11-1
CASSVEGELGLPGEQYF	TGTGCCAGCAGCGTAGAAGGAGAGCTGGGACTCCCTGGGGAGCAGTACTTC	-	-	TRBJ2-7	TRBV9
CASSLGDGGDSPLHF	TGTGCCAGCAGTTTGGGTGACGGAGGGGACTCACCCCTCCACTTT	many	-	TRBJ1-6	TRBV12-3/TRBV12-4
CASSFPGARANYGYTF	TGTGCCAGCAGCTTTCCGGGGGCGCGGGCTAACTATGGCTACACCTTC	-	-	TRBJ1-2	TRBV5-5
CASSRRMDSIYNEQFF	TGTGCCAGTAGTAGACGGATGGATTCCATCTACAATGAGCAGTTCTTC	few	-	TRBJ2-1	TRBV19
CSASRGLSGTSRLQETQYF	TGCAGTGCTAGTCGGGGCTTGTCCGGGACTAGCAGATTGCAAGAGACCCAGTACTTC	-	TRBD2	TRBJ2-5	TRBV20-1
CASSESSRYNEQFF	TGCGCCAGCAGTGAGTCTTCTCGGTACAATGAGCAGTTCTTC	-	-	TRBJ2-1	TRBV10-1
CASSPGGTHTGELFF	TGTGCCAGTAGTCCCGGCGGAACCCACACCGGGGAGCTGTTTTTT	-	-	TRBJ2-2	TRBV19
CASSFPSSYEQYF	TGTGCCAGCAGTTTCCCGAGCTCCTACGAGCAGTACTTC	many	-	TRBJ2-7	TRBV12-3/TRBV12-4
CASSHGTPYEQYF	TGCGCCAGCAGCCATGGGACGCCCTACGAGCAGTACTTC	few	-	TRBJ2-7	TRBV4-1
CASSSLAGDEQFF	TGCGCCAGCAGTTCTCTAGCGGGGGATGAGCAGTTCTTC	-	TRBD2	TRBJ2-1	TRBV10-1
CSASLRDAREQFF	TGCAGTGCTAGTCTCCGGGATGCCCGTGAGCAGTTCTTC	many	-	TRBJ2-1	TRBV20-1
CASSWEGLVDEQFF	TGTGCCAGCAGCTGGGAAGGACTAGTCGATGAGCAGTTCTTC	many	TRBD2	TRBJ2-1	TRBV11-1
CSARDPTRGGTQYF	TGCAGTGCTAGAGACCCGACTAGGGGAGGGACCCAGTACTTC	few	-	TRBJ2-5	TRBV20-1
CASSFSGLGTDTQYF	TGCGCCAGCAGCTTTTCGGGCCTTGGCACAGATACGCAGTATTTT	many	-	TRBJ2-3	TRBV5-1
CASSSTGDGNTIYF	TGCGCCAGCAGCTCGACAGGGGATGGAAACACCATATATTTT	many	TRBD1	TRBJ1-3	TRBV5-1
CASSGQVSSYNEQFF	TGTGCCAGCAGTGGACAGGTGAGCTCCTACAATGAGCAGTTCTTC	many	-	TRBJ2-1	TRBV2